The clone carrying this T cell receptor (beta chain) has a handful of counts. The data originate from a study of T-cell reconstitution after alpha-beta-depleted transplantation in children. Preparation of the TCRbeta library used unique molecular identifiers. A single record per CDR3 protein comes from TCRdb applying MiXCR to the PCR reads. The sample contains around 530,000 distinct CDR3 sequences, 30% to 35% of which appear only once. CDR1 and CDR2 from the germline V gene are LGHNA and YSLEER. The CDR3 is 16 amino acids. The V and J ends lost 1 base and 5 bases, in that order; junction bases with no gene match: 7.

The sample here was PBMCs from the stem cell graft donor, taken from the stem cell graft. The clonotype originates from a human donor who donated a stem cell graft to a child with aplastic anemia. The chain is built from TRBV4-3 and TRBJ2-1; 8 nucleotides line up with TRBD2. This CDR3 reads CASSQGTGGLDNEQFF. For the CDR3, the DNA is TGCGCCAGCAGCCAAGGGACGGGGGGGTTGGACAATGAGCAGTTCTTC.